This TCR beta chain emerged from a study of T cell repertoires and HLA-DP antigens. Profiled with immunoSEQ multiplex PCR; TCRdb holds only in-frame clones, not every one. The table has around 100,000 clones, 80% to 95% seen once. Findings and limits, study-wide: Antigen presentation used HeLa cells, with total CD4+ cells responding.

Points on this clone: The antigen remains unidentified.

From germline, CDR1 is SGHTA and CDR2 FQGTGA. This CDR3 has 16 residues. With 5 bases removed from V and 5 bases from J, the gap between germline ends came to 19 bases. The sample comprised CD4+ T cells from PBMCs. This chain links TRBV7-3 with TRBJ2-1, with D unresolved. The receptor was isolated from a woman aged 18-29 years in good health and CMV-seronegative. The chain's CDR3 is CASSPPSLRPHNEQFF. The CDR3 nucleotides are TGTGCCAGCAGCCCCCCCTCCCTTAGGCCTCACAATGAGCAGTTCTTC.